This TCR beta chain was sequenced for a study of CD8 T cells in ankylosing spondylitis (dated by TCRdb to about 2017). Study-level background: The study profiled T cell receptor beta repertoires in healthy donors and ankylosing spondylitis patients to find disease-linked TCR variants. Peripheral blood was sampled, and synovial fluid was additionally collected from ankylosing spondylitis patients. The full study cohort was made up of 20 to 25 ankylosing spondylitis patients and approximately 100 healthy donors.

This clonotype was counted ten times or more. There is no known antigen for this receptor. Within one base of it there is no much larger clone, and no base qualities were kept. Results and caveats for the whole study, not just this receptor: Some of the motif variants had been reported before in the synovial fluid and blood of reactive arthritis patients, a finding that suggests common disease-initiation mechanisms. A TCR beta motif made up of several highly homologous amino acid variants appeared to be characteristic of blood from ankylosing spondylitis patients. According to the report, matched synovial fluid samples from ankylosing spondylitis patients were significantly enriched for the disease-linked clones. A CD8+ phenotype was shown by the disease-linked clones, which were found at relatively low frequencies in peripheral blood.

Sequenced using an Illumina HiSeq 2500. TCR beta libraries were prepared by quantitative 5'-RACE with molecular barcodes. As for the authors' bioinformatics: A new computational method, built on a probabilistic model of VDJ rearrangement, was used to identify disease-linked TCR variants. The public reads were run again by TCRdb, first through fastp at Q25 and then through MiXCR, and only productive beta chains were kept. Every entry covers one CDR3 protein and lists the most common genes and DNA from its rows. V and J calls and clone size were set by TCRdb, not the authors. This sample has roughly 150,000 distinct CDR3 sequences in its table, and 9.8% of those were observed once. Over 12% of the sample comes from the top ten. The receptor's source is a female donor with ankylosing spondylitis or in good health (not recorded which). The specimen was blood, either unsorted or a sorted T cell fraction (not recorded which).

The CDR3 is CSVALGNPLYNEQFF. At the DNA level, the sequence is TGCAGCGTTGCCCTTGGAAACCCTCTATACAATGAGCAGTTCTTC. Here the chain combines TRBV29-1 and TRBJ2-1; no D gene can be assigned with confidence. From a lookup of the germline V gene, CDR1 and CDR2 are SQVTM and ANQGSEA. V drops 4 bases and J drops 4 bases, leaving 17 bases in between. Including the terminal cysteine and phenylalanine, the CDR3 comprises 15 residues. Only CDR3 DNA remains: 45 bases, in frame from the first base.